The 15 T cell receptor beta chains listed next were all sequenced from one sample in a study of PD-1 blockade in mismatch repair-deficient tumors. Assay: immunoSEQ multiplex PCR; the TCRdb copy retains only in-frame clones and omits some. Among more than 90,000 clones listed, 65% to 80% were seen once. This material consisted of peripheral blood, taken more than 58 weeks after starting pembrolizumab. These receptors were taken from an adult with mismatch repair-deficient cancer.

The rearrangement joins TRBV10-3 to TRBJ2-7, with TRBD1 matching over 9 bases. Per the germline V gene, CDR1 is ENHRY and CDR2 is SYGVKD. CDR3 length: 15 amino acids. V shed 7 bases, J shed 5 bases, and the junction held 12 bases outside the gene matches. CDR3 amino acids: CAIKSDRGYSDEQYF. In DNA, the CDR3 is TGTGCCATCAAGAGCGACAGGGGGTATTCGGACGAGCAGTACTTC.

The chain has TRBV5-4 and TRBJ1-1; TRBD1 might be the D (5 bases). The CDR3 consists of 16 residues. V dropped 1 base and J dropped 3 bases, with 16 bases sitting between them. The V gene's germline CDR1 is SGHNT and CDR2 YYREEE (reference sequence). This CDR3 is CASSLFGDGSDTEAFF. CDR3 nucleotide sequence: TGTGCCAGCAGCTTGTTCGGGGACGGGTCGGACACTGAAGCTTTCTTT.

The V call is TRBV5-1, the J call TRBJ2-7, with D possibly TRBD2 on 6 matching bases. The V and J ends lost 3 bases and 6 bases respectively, with 13 bases between them. Per germline, CDR1 SGHRS and CDR2 YFSETQ. The CDR3 runs 13 residues. CDR3 coding DNA: TGCGCCAGCAGCTCCGGGACTCAAACCGAGCAGTACTTC. Translated: CASSSGTQTEQYF.

V gene TRBV5-6 combines with J gene TRBJ2-7; D is unclear. This CDR3 contains 11 residues. With 2 bases removed from V and 5 bases from J, the gap between germline ends came to 5 bases. Per the germline V gene, CDR1 is SGHDT and CDR2 is YYEEEE. As DNA, the CDR3 is TGTGCCAGCAGCTTTCGGAACGAGCAGTACTTC. Translation: CASSFRNEQYF.

V and J are TRBV12-5 and TRBJ2-5; 7 bases match TRBD1. The trim removed 5 bases at V and 3 bases at J, leaving 9 bases unmatched. Per germline, CDR1 LGHNT and CDR2 FRNRAP. This CDR3 region has 15 residues. This CDR3 is CASGPSTGWEETQYF. The CDR3 DNA sequence: TGTGCTAGTGGTCCGTCGACAGGGTGGGAAGAGACCCAGTACTTC.

This chain links TRBV11-2 with TRBJ2-7; tentatively, D is TRBD1 (5 bases). There are 13 residues in the CDR3. V lost 1 base and J 1 base, leaving 5 bases between the germline ends. Germline CDR1 is SGHAT and CDR2 is FQNNGV. CDR3 in amino acids: CASSLGQSYEQYF. Written as DNA, the CDR3 is TGTGCCAGCAGCTTAGGACAGTCCTACGAGCAGTACTTC.

The J gene is TRBJ2-1, the V gene TRBV7-3; possibly TRBD1 or TRBD2 for D (5 bases each). Germline values: CDR1 SGHTA, CDR2 FQGTGA. Trimming pared 5 bases from V and 9 bases from J, leaving 8 bases between. The CDR3 consists of 11 residues. The CDR3 sequence is CASSPGGEQFF. CDR3 coding DNA: TGTGCCAGCAGCCCTGGGGGTGAGCAGTTCTTC.

V usage is TRBV19 and J usage is TRBJ2-7; TRBD2 aligns across 8 bases. This CDR3 is built from 13 residues. The germline gives CDR1 LNHDA, CDR2 SQIVND (reference sequence). The V segment lost 5 bases and the J segment 7 bases; nucleotides outside the gene matches: 7. The CDR3 DNA reads as TGTGCCAGTAGTCCTGGACTAGCTAGGGAGCAGTACTTC. Translation gives CASSPGLAREQYF.

CDR3 in DNA: TGTGCCAGCAGCAAGAGGACTAGCGGGAGCACAGATACGCAGTATTTT. Translation: CASSKRTSGSTDTQYF. The rearrangement joins TRBV7-9 to TRBJ2-3, with 11 positions matching TRBD2. The germline V gene has CDR1 SEHNR and CDR2 FQNEAQ (reference sequence). Trimming cost V 5 bases and J 0 bases; bases outside gene matches: 4. This CDR3 comprises 16 residues. The variable domain in full, with the rest retrieved from reference TRBV7-9 and TRBJ2-3, is DTGVSQNPRHKITKRGQNVTFRCDPISEHNRLYWYRQTLGQGPEFLTYFQNEAQLEKSRLLSDRFSAERPKGSFSTLEIQRTEQGDSAMYLCASSKRTSGSTDTQYFGPGTRLTVL.

The chain has TRBV7-2 and TRBJ2-3; D is uncertain. The V gene's germline CDR1 is SGHTA and CDR2 FQGNSA. V was trimmed by 5 bases and J by 1 base, leaving 13 bases between them. The CDR3 totals 15 residues. Here the CDR3 DNA reads TGTGCCAGCAGCGACCGACCTACTCGCACAGATACGCAGTATTTT. Residues: CASSDRPTRTDTQYF.

The rearrangement links TRBV9 to TRBJ2-5; the D is unclear. Germline V lookup: CDR1 SGDLS, CDR2 YYNGEE. The CDR3 length is 15 residues. Trimming removed 2 bases at V and 1 base at J, with 12 bases between. The CDR3 protein is CASSVYGRIQETQYF. In DNA, the CDR3 is TGTGCCAGCAGCGTTTACGGACGGATCCAAGAGACCCAGTACTTC.

CDR3 residues: CASSFRPGLAGTYEQYF. The CDR3 nucleotides are TGTGCCAGCAGTTTTAGACCAGGACTAGCGGGAACCTACGAGCAGTACTTC. The rearrangement joins TRBV28 to TRBJ2-7; 12 bases match TRBD2. J lost 2 bases, V lost 3 bases, and 8 bases had no gene match. Looked up from germline, CDR1 is MDHEN and CDR2 is SYDVKM. CDR3 length equals 17 residues.

This rearrangement joins TRBV6-5 to TRBJ1-4, with D unclear. Per the germline V gene, CDR1 is MNHEY and CDR2 is SVGAGI. The CDR3 runs 12 residues. Trimming removed 6 bases from V and 5 bases from J, with 7 bases in between. The CDR3 DNA reads TGTGCCAGCAGGCAGAAGAATGAAAAACTGTTTTTT. Translating it yields CASRQKNEKLFF.

This clone was seen a few times. CDR3 in DNA: TGTGCCAGCAGCCCTCAGACAGGGGGCGCCCCCGGGGAGCTGTTTTTT. As protein: CASSPQTGGAPGELFF. The chain couples TRBV7-9 to TRBJ2-2; 10 nucleotides match TRBD1. The CDR3 has 16 residues. Germline V lookup: CDR1 SEHNR, CDR2 FQNEAQ (reference sequence). The V segment lost 5 bases and the J segment 6 bases; nucleotides outside the gene matches: 9.

The CDR3 DNA reads as TGCAGCGTTGCGACTTTACTGTCCTACGAGCAGTACTTC. Encoded protein: CSVATLLSYEQYF. The V call is TRBV29-1, the J call TRBJ2-7; D call uncertain. This CDR3 has 13 residues. Germline V gives CDR1 SQVTM, CDR2 ANQGSEA. Deletions cut 4 bases from V and 1 base from J, with 11 bases between.